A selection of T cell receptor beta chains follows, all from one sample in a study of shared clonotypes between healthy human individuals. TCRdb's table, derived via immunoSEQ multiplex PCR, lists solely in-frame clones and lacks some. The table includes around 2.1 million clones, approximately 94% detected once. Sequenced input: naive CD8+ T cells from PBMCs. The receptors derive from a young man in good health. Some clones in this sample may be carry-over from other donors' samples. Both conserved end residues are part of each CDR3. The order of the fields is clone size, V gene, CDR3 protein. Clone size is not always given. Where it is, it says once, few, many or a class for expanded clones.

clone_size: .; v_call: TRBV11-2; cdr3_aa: CASSPETGRAYNEQFF
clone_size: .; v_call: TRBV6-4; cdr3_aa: CASSDSTGKGRNSPLHF
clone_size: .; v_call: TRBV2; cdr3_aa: CASTSLGGRDTEAFF
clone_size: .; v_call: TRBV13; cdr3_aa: CASSLGTGGYNEQFF
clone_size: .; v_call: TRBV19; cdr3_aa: CASSIRDYYNEQFF
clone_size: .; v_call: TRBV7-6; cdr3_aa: CASSSSDRGLGANVLTF
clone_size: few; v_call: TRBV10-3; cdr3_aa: CAISETGTNQPQHF
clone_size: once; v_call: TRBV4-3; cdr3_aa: CASSQGDRGAYEQYF
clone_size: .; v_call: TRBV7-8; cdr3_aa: CASSPNPSGSYEQYF
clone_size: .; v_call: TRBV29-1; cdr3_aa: CSVPSGRPDTQYF
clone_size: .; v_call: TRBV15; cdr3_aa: CATSRDRGDSHSYEQYF
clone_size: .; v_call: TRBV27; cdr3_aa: CASSPRDSSEAFF
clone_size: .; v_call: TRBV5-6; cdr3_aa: CASSTERELETQYF
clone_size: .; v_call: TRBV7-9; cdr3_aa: CASSLGATPEYNEQFF
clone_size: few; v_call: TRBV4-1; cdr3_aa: CASSQARVYGYTF
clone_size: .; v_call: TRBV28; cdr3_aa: CASSSGQVKDEQFF
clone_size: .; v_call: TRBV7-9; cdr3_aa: CASSLSSFSYNEQFF
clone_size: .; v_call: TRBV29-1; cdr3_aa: CSVEASGRVGELFF
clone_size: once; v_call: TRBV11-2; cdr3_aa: CASSDHRGRANNEQFF
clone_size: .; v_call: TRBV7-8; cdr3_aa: CASSWGPTGELFF
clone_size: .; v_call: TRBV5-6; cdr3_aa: CASSPGGSRVWQYF
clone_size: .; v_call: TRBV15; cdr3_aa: CATSSTTDSTDTQYF
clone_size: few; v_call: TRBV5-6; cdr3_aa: CASQRKHQGKPQHF
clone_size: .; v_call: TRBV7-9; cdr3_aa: CASSFWEADPTHEQFF
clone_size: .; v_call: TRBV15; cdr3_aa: CATSWQGWNEQYF
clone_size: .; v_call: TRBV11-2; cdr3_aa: CASSLGVDRSYNEQFF
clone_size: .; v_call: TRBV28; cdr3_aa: CASKGQAPEQYF
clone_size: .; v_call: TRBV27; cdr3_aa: CASRLVGGGNTQYF
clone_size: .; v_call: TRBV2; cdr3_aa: CASSDLRTRARPNTEAFF
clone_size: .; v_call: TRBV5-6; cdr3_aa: CASSYLGQTNSPLHF
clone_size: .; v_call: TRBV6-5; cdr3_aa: CASSYSGGSYNEQFF
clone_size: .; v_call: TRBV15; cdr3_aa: CATSRGAGGLQNEQFF
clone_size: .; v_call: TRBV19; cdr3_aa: CASTSLAGLTQSGDTQYF
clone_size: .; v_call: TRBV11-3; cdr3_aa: CASSSRKARETLNEQFF
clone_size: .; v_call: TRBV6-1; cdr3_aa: CASSALAGVFNEQFF
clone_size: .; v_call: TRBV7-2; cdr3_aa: CASNFLSGSFSYEQYF
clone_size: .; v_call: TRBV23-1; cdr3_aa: CASSPGQGKVGEQYF